A selection of T cell receptor beta chains follows, all from one sample in a study of identical twins. TCRdb redid the calling of the 5' RACE reads with MiXCR, one entry per CDR3 protein. The profile shows 1.5 million to 2 million distinct CDR3 sequences, around 33% of them singletons. Sequencing used cord blood. The receptor set was obtained from a newborn girl in good health. The conserved cysteine and the conserved F or W are not part of the CDR3 here. The D gene is left open where the match is weak.

>TRBJ2-7|.|TRBV6-5
ASSYGEIDYEQY
>TRBJ1-1|.|TRBV20-1
SAREGRGDTEAF
>TRBJ2-5|TRBD2|TRBV20-1
SVPGLAGLETQY
>TRBJ2-7|TRBD1|TRBV7-2
ASSLIQGHSYEQY
>TRBJ2-1|.|TRBV10-3
AISESSQYNEQF
>TRBJ2-1|.|TRBV18
ASSPGDILNEQF
>TRBJ2-1|TRBD2|TRBV24-1
ATSDWGGSYNEQF
>TRBJ2-5|.|TRBV5-1
ASSFLPPEGWGTSQETQY
>TRBJ2-3|TRBD2|TRBV5-4
ASSYKAGRITDTQY
>TRBJ1-1|TRBD1|TRBV7-2
ASSMGQLNTEAF
>TRBJ2-3|TRBD1|TRBV5-1
ASSYGQATDTQY
>TRBJ2-7|TRBD2|TRBV5-1
ASSPGQLAGVYEQY
>TRBJ1-5|.|TRBV25-1
ASSAQSRHSNQPQH
>TRBJ2-1|.|TRBV20-1
SARDLYEQF
>TRBJ1-4|.|TRBV20-1
SARDRQLNEKLF
>TRBJ2-1|.|TRBV5-1
ASSLNRPNDHEQF
>TRBJ2-7|TRBD2|TRBV20-1
SARLLAGEQY
>TRBJ1-1|.|TRBV3-1
ASSQPDGNTEAF
>TRBJ1-1|TRBD1|TRBV7-9
ASSLDWDRGRSEAF
>TRBJ1-1|.|TRBV5-1
ASSSPANTEAF
>TRBJ1-1|.|TRBV12-3/TRBV12-4
ASRDQVNTEAF
>TRBJ1-5|TRBD1|TRBV6-1
ASSGGQGYQPQH
>TRBJ2-2|.|TRBV29-1
SVEDFHRGGSTGELF
>TRBJ2-7|TRBD2|TRBV28
ASSATSGGRYEQY
>TRBJ2-1|.|TRBV20-1
SASDDYNEQF
>TRBJ2-3|TRBD1|TRBV5-1
ASSPTGTGTDTQY
>TRBJ1-2|.|TRBV7-2
ASSGTGNYGGYT
>TRBJ2-7|.|TRBV3-1
ASSQAGAGRQY
>TRBJ2-1|TRBD2|TRBV6-5
ASRSIGTRGYNEQF
>TRBJ2-3|.|TRBV20-1
SAPGRFDADTQY
>TRBJ2-5|.|TRBV20-1
SARQTRRTQETQY
>TRBJ2-7|.|TRBV4-1
ASSRFPSVRSSSYEQY
>TRBJ2-1|TRBD2|TRBV20-1
SARSPGGGQNEQF
>TRBJ2-2|TRBD1|TRBV11-1
ASSRGTGGFTGELF
>TRBJ1-1|TRBD1|TRBV9
ASSVRPGQDSAGWNTEAF
>TRBJ2-1|.|TRBV28
ASSLRLHQRASITYRRRDNEQF
>TRBJ1-2|.|TRBV2
ASSPIWGADGYT
>TRBJ1-2|.|TRBV14
ASSQEVGGHT
>TRBJ2-7|TRBD2|TRBV20-1
SARSKRGITYEQY